Listed below are T cell receptor beta chains from one sample, sequenced in a study of T cells after yellow fever vaccination. TCRdb independently ran MiXCR on the 5' RACE reads; one entry per CDR3 protein. Among some 150,000 distinct CDR3 sequences listed, under 7% were seen once. The sequencing used CD4+ T cells sorted from PBMCs, collected 10 days after the yellow fever booster vaccination. The source is a man aged 25-40 years who received the YFV17D yellow fever vaccine. The conserved cysteine and the conserved F or W are not part of the CDR3 here. The order of the fields is CDR3 protein, clone size, V gene. Clone size is stated in some rows and not others, as once, few, many or a class when expanded.

CDR3aa: ARTGYLVVETQY; abundance: many; v_gene: TRBV25-1
CDR3aa: ASSFHTSGRISETQY; abundance: -; v_gene: TRBV6-5
CDR3aa: ASSQGTSGNTGELF; abundance: many; v_gene: TRBV3-1
CDR3aa: ATRQSQSTQY; abundance: many; v_gene: TRBV10-3
CDR3aa: ASSLSAGGNTIY; abundance: many; v_gene: TRBV12-3/TRBV12-4
CDR3aa: ASSQPGRLAGMMSSYNEQF; abundance: -; v_gene: TRBV7-8
CDR3aa: ASSQTQGPTGNIQY; abundance: many; v_gene: TRBV3-1
CDR3aa: ASRWGSYEQY; abundance: -; v_gene: TRBV28
CDR3aa: ASSYRDIRYEQY; abundance: many; v_gene: TRBV6-5
CDR3aa: ASSRSQSSYNEQF; abundance: many; v_gene: TRBV19
CDR3aa: ASSLDILEQF; abundance: many; v_gene: TRBV7-9
CDR3aa: ASSLTVTYEQY; abundance: many; v_gene: TRBV3-1
CDR3aa: SAPGLAGDYEQY; abundance: -; v_gene: TRBV20-1
CDR3aa: ASSPAGRTEAF; abundance: -; v_gene: TRBV18
CDR3aa: ASSRTSVSYNEQF; abundance: many; v_gene: TRBV12-3/TRBV12-4
CDR3aa: SASPILAGSTDTQY; abundance: many; v_gene: TRBV20-1
CDR3aa: ASSYSGRTRLPDTQY; abundance: many; v_gene: TRBV7-2
CDR3aa: ASSQGTSGTDTQY; abundance: few; v_gene: TRBV11-3
CDR3aa: ASSKGQGDRAF; abundance: many; v_gene: TRBV5-1
CDR3aa: ASRGQVRGYT; abundance: few; v_gene: TRBV2
CDR3aa: SARRPGQNSYEQY; abundance: many; v_gene: TRBV20-1
CDR3aa: AAGTGFSGANVLT; abundance: -; v_gene: TRBV10-3
CDR3aa: ASSPRTGPKETQY; abundance: -; v_gene: TRBV12-3/TRBV12-4
CDR3aa: SVEDSAGGRGELF; abundance: many; v_gene: TRBV29-1
CDR3aa: ASSQPPGQGMNTEAF; abundance: many; v_gene: TRBV7-9
CDR3aa: ASKAGEVNEQY; abundance: many; v_gene: TRBV5-1
CDR3aa: ASSVAGGSTDTQY; abundance: few; v_gene: TRBV7-2